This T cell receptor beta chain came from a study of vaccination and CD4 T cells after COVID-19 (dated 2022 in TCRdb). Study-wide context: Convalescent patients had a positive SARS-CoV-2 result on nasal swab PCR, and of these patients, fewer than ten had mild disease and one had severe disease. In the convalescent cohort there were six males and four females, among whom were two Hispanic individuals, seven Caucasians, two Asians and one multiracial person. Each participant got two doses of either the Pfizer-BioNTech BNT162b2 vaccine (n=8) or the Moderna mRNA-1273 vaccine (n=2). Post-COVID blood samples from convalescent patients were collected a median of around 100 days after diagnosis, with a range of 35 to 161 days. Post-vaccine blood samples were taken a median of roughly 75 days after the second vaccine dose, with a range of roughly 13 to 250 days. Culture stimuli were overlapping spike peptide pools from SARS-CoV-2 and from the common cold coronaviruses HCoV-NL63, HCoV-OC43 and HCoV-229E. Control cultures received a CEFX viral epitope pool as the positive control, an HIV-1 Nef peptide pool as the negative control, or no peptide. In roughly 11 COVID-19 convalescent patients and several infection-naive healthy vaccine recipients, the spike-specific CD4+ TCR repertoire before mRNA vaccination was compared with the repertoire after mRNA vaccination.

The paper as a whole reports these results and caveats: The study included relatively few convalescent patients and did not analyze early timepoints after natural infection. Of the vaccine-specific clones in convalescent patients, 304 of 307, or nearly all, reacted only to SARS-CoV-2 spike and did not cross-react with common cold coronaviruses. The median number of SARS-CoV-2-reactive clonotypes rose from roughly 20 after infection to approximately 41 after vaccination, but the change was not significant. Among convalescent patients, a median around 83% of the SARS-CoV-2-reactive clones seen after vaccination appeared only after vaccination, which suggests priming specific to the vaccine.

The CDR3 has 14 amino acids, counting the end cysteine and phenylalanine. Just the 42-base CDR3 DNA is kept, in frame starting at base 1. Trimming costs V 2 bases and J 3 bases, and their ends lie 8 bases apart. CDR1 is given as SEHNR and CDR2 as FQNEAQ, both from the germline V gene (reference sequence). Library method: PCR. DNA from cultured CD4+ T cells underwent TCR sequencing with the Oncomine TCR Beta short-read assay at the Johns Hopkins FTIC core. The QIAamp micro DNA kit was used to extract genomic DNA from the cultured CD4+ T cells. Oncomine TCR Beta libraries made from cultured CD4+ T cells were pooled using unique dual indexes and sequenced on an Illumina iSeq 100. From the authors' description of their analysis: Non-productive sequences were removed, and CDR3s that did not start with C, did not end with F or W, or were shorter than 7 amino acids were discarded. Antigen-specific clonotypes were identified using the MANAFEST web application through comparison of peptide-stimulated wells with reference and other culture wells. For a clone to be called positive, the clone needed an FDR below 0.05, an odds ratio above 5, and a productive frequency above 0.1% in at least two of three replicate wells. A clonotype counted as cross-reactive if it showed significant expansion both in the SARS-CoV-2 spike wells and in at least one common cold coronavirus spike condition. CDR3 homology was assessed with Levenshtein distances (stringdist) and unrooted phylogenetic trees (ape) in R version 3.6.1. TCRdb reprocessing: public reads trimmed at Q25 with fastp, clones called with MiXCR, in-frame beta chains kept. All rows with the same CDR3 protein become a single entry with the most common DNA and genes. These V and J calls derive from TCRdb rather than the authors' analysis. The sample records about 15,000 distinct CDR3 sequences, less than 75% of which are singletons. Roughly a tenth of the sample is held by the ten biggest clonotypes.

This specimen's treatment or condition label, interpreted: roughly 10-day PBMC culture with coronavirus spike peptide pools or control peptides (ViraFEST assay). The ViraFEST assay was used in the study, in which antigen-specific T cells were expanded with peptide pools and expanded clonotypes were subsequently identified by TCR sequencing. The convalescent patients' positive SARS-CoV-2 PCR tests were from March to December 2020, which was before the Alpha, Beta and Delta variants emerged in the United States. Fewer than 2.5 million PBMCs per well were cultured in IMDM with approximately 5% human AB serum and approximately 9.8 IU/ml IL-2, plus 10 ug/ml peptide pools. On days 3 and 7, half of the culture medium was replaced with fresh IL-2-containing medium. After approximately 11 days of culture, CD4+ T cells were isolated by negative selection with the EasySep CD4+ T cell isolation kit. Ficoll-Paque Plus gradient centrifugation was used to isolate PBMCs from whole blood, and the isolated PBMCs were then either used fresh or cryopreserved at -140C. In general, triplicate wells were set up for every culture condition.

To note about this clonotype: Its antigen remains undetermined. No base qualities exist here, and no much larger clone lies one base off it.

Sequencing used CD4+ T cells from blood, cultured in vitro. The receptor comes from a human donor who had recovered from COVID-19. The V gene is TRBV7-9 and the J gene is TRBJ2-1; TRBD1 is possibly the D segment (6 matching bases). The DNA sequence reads TGTGCCAGCAGCTTAAGGGGGTACTACAATGAGCAGTTCTTC. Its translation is CASSLRGYYNEQFF.